This is a list of T cell receptor beta chains from one sample in a study of cytomegalovirus exposure and HLA in healthy donors. Assay: immunoSEQ multiplex PCR; the TCRdb copy retains only in-frame clones and omits some. The table lists roughly 120,000 clones, approximately 89% of them singletons. The sample consisted of PBMCs. All receptors derive from a woman aged 18-29 years in good health and CMV-seronegative. Each CDR3 is given with its conserved first and last residue. D genes are given only for firm matches. Only some rows state a clone size, as once, few, many or a class for expanded clones.

CDR3nt: TGTGCCAGTAGTATAGAAGCATATAATCAGCCCCAGCATTTT
CDR3aa: CASSIEAYNQPQHF
abundance: -
d_gene: -
v_gene: TRBV19
j_gene: TRBJ1-5

CDR3nt: TGCGCCAGCAGCTTGGGGGCAGGGCGCGACTATGGCTACACCTTC
CDR3aa: CASSLGAGRDYGYTF
abundance: -
d_gene: -
v_gene: TRBV5-1
j_gene: TRBJ1-2

CDR3nt: TGTGCCACCAGCAGACCTTGGACTAGCGGGAGGCAAGAGACCCAGTACTTC
CDR3aa: CATSRPWTSGRQETQYF
abundance: -
d_gene: TRBD2
v_gene: TRBV15
j_gene: TRBJ2-5

CDR3nt: TGTGCCAGCAGTGACGCAGGGGGCACTGAAGCTTTCTTT
CDR3aa: CASSDAGGTEAFF
abundance: -
d_gene: TRBD1
v_gene: TRBV25-1
j_gene: TRBJ1-1

CDR3nt: TGTGCCAGCAGTTCCCGACAGGGGTCGAGGGGTGATACGCAGTATTTT
CDR3aa: CASSSRQGSRGDTQYF
abundance: -
d_gene: TRBD1
v_gene: TRBV27
j_gene: TRBJ2-3

CDR3nt: TGTGCCAGCAGTGCGGCGGGACCGAACACCGGGGAGCTGTTTTTT
CDR3aa: CASSAAGPNTGELFF
abundance: -
d_gene: -
v_gene: TRBV6-1
j_gene: TRBJ2-2

CDR3nt: TGTGCCAGCAGTACTTACCAGGGTAACGAGCAGTACTTC
CDR3aa: CASSTYQGNEQYF
abundance: -
d_gene: -
v_gene: TRBV28
j_gene: TRBJ2-7

CDR3nt: TGTGCCAGCAGCTTGGACAGTAACTATGGCTACACCTTC
CDR3aa: CASSLDSNYGYTF
abundance: -
d_gene: -
v_gene: TRBV9
j_gene: TRBJ1-2

CDR3nt: TGTGCCAGCAGCTTTGAGATTCCCCGGTTTCGTGTCTACGAGCAGTACTTC
CDR3aa: CASSFEIPRFRVYEQYF
abundance: -
d_gene: -
v_gene: TRBV7-6
j_gene: TRBJ2-7

CDR3nt: TGCAGCGTTGAAGATGACAGGGAAATCTATGGCTACACCTTC
CDR3aa: CSVEDDREIYGYTF
abundance: -
d_gene: TRBD1
v_gene: TRBV29-1
j_gene: TRBJ1-2

CDR3nt: TGTGCCAGACAGTTTCTAAGTGGCAATCAGCCCCAGCATTTT
CDR3aa: CARQFLSGNQPQHF
abundance: -
d_gene: -
v_gene: TRBV5-4
j_gene: TRBJ1-5

CDR3nt: TGTGCCAGCAGTGATAATGAGCAGGGGGCGAACGAGCAGTACTTC
CDR3aa: CASSDNEQGANEQYF
abundance: -
d_gene: TRBD1
v_gene: TRBV2
j_gene: TRBJ2-7

CDR3nt: TGTGCCAGCAGCTTTTCAGGGGTGAACACTGAAGCTTTCTTT
CDR3aa: CASSFSGVNTEAFF
abundance: -
d_gene: -
v_gene: TRBV7-9
j_gene: TRBJ1-1

CDR3nt: TGTGCCAGCAGCTTAGTAGCAGGGACCTATAATTCACCCCTCCACTTT
CDR3aa: CASSLVAGTYNSPLHF
abundance: -
d_gene: -
v_gene: TRBV7-9
j_gene: TRBJ1-6

CDR3nt: TGTGCCAGCAGCTTGAATGGGGGAGGAGACCGCTACAATGAGCAGTTCTTC
CDR3aa: CASSLNGGGDRYNEQFF
abundance: -
d_gene: -
v_gene: TRBV5-6
j_gene: TRBJ2-1

CDR3nt: TGCGCCAGCAGCCAAGATTGGGGACAGGGTTTACGCGAGCAGTTCTTC
CDR3aa: CASSQDWGQGLREQFF
abundance: -
d_gene: TRBD1
v_gene: TRBV4-3
j_gene: TRBJ2-1

CDR3nt: TGTGCCAGCCTCAAGGACAGGTACAATGAGCAGTTCTTC
CDR3aa: CASLKDRYNEQFF
abundance: -
d_gene: TRBD1
v_gene: TRBV6-1
j_gene: TRBJ2-1

CDR3nt: TGTGCCATCAGCTCCCTCGACCGGGACTATGGCTACACCTTC
CDR3aa: CAISSLDRDYGYTF
abundance: -
d_gene: -
v_gene: TRBV10-3
j_gene: TRBJ1-2

CDR3nt: TGTGCAAGTCGCTTAGTGTGTCGACCTGGGAGCTCCTACAATGAGCAGTTCTTC
CDR3aa: CASRLVCRPGSSYNEQFF
abundance: -
d_gene: -
v_gene: TRBV12-2
j_gene: TRBJ2-1

CDR3nt: TGTGCCAGCTCACCCGGACAGCGGGAGACCCAGTACTTC
CDR3aa: CASSPGQRETQYF
abundance: -
d_gene: -
v_gene: TRBV18
j_gene: TRBJ2-5

CDR3nt: TGTGCCAGCAGCTTTGGTACAGGGCTAGCGGGAGTCCATGAGCAGTTCTTC
CDR3aa: CASSFGTGLAGVHEQFF
abundance: -
d_gene: TRBD2
v_gene: TRBV7-9
j_gene: TRBJ2-1

CDR3nt: TGTGCCAGCAGTTACCCCAGGGGGCGACGCGAGCAGTACTTC
CDR3aa: CASSYPRGRREQYF
abundance: few
d_gene: TRBD1
v_gene: TRBV6-5
j_gene: TRBJ2-7

CDR3nt: TGTGCCAGCTCACCACGAACAGGGGGAGAAAAACTGTTTTTT
CDR3aa: CASSPRTGGEKLFF
abundance: once
d_gene: TRBD1
v_gene: TRBV18
j_gene: TRBJ1-4

CDR3nt: TGTGCCAGTATTCAGGCAGGGGGTAACGAAGAGCAGTTCTTC
CDR3aa: CASIQAGGNEEQFF
abundance: -
d_gene: TRBD1
v_gene: TRBV19
j_gene: TRBJ2-1

CDR3nt: TGTGCCAGCAGTCGGACAGGGGGCCTAAGCTATGGCTACACCTTC
CDR3aa: CASSRTGGLSYGYTF
abundance: -
d_gene: TRBD1
v_gene: TRBV28
j_gene: TRBJ1-2

CDR3nt: TGTGCCAGCAGCACCCGAGGGGGACTAGACTCAGATACGCAGTATTTT
CDR3aa: CASSTRGGLDSDTQYF
abundance: -
d_gene: TRBD2
v_gene: TRBV27
j_gene: TRBJ2-3

CDR3nt: TGTGCCAGCAGTGCCACTAGCGGGAGTAACTATGAGCAGTTCTTC
CDR3aa: CASSATSGSNYEQFF
abundance: -
d_gene: TRBD2
v_gene: TRBV28
j_gene: TRBJ2-1

CDR3nt: TGTGCCAGCAGCTTGGCCTACACCGGGGAGCTGTTTTTT
CDR3aa: CASSLAYTGELFF
abundance: -
d_gene: -
v_gene: TRBV7-3
j_gene: TRBJ2-2

CDR3nt: TGTGCCAGTAGTAAAACGGCGCAGGGCCTCCACGAGCAGTACTTC
CDR3aa: CASSKTAQGLHEQYF
abundance: -
d_gene: -
v_gene: TRBV19
j_gene: TRBJ2-7

CDR3nt: TGTGCCAGCAGCTTAGCGCGATTCATTGCCGGGGAGCTGTTTTTT
CDR3aa: CASSLARFIAGELFF
abundance: -
d_gene: -
v_gene: TRBV7-8
j_gene: TRBJ2-2

CDR3nt: TGTGCCAGCAGGTGGGACAGGGCTCTGGAAGCTTTCTTT
CDR3aa: CASRWDRALEAFF
abundance: -
d_gene: TRBD1
v_gene: TRBV2
j_gene: TRBJ1-1

CDR3nt: TGTGCCAGCAGTTACGAGGTGAACACTGAAGCTTTCTTT
CDR3aa: CASSYEVNTEAFF
abundance: once
d_gene: -
v_gene: TRBV6-5
j_gene: TRBJ1-1

CDR3nt: TGTGCCAGCAGCTTGGTTCAGGGTGTCACTGAAGCTTTCTTT
CDR3aa: CASSLVQGVTEAFF
abundance: -
d_gene: -
v_gene: TRBV7-9
j_gene: TRBJ1-1

CDR3nt: TGTGCCAGCACGGGACAGGGTAATGAAAAACTGTTTTTT
CDR3aa: CASTGQGNEKLFF
abundance: -
d_gene: TRBD1
v_gene: TRBV10-3
j_gene: TRBJ1-4

CDR3nt: TGTGCCTGGGCCCTAGCGGGGGGCTCATCTGATACGCAGTATTTT
CDR3aa: CAWALAGGSSDTQYF
abundance: -
d_gene: TRBD2
v_gene: TRBV30
j_gene: TRBJ2-3

CDR3nt: TGCGCCAGCAGCCAAGAGAACAGGGTTGGACAGCCCCAGCATTTT
CDR3aa: CASSQENRVGQPQHF
abundance: -
d_gene: -
v_gene: TRBV4-1
j_gene: TRBJ1-5

CDR3nt: TGTGCCAGCAGTAGAAAGGGAGGAACCGGGGAGCTGTTTTTT
CDR3aa: CASSRKGGTGELFF
abundance: -
d_gene: -
v_gene: TRBV27
j_gene: TRBJ2-2

CDR3nt: TGTGCCAGCAGCCCGAGACGGGGGGGAGATACGCAGTATTTT
CDR3aa: CASSPRRGGDTQYF
abundance: once
d_gene: TRBD2
v_gene: TRBV9
j_gene: TRBJ2-3

CDR3nt: TGCGCCAGCAGCCCAGTCCGGGGAGTTGAAACCTACGAGCAGTACTTC
CDR3aa: CASSPVRGVETYEQYF
abundance: -
d_gene: -
v_gene: TRBV5-1
j_gene: TRBJ2-7

CDR3nt: TGTGCCAGCAGCTTAGCCCCAGGGAACAATCAGCCCCAGCATTTT
CDR3aa: CASSLAPGNNQPQHF
abundance: -
d_gene: -
v_gene: TRBV7-2
j_gene: TRBJ1-5

CDR3nt: TGTGCCTGGAGTGTAGGCAGGGGGCACACTGAAGCTTTCTTT
CDR3aa: CAWSVGRGHTEAFF
abundance: -
d_gene: TRBD1
v_gene: TRBV30
j_gene: TRBJ1-1

CDR3nt: TGTGCCAGCAGACACGAGGAGGGGCGCCAAGAGACCCAGTACTTC
CDR3aa: CASRHEEGRQETQYF
abundance: -
d_gene: -
v_gene: TRBV7-3
j_gene: TRBJ2-5

CDR3nt: TGCGCCAGCAGCCAAGTCGCCGGGACAGGATTCTACGAGCAGTACTTC
CDR3aa: CASSQVAGTGFYEQYF
abundance: -
d_gene: TRBD1
v_gene: TRBV4-3
j_gene: TRBJ2-7

CDR3nt: TGCGCCAGCAGCCAAGACATTTCACAGATTTACAATGAGCAGTTCTTC
CDR3aa: CASSQDISQIYNEQFF
abundance: -
d_gene: -
v_gene: TRBV4-3
j_gene: TRBJ2-1

CDR3nt: TGTGCCAGCAGTTTATCAGGCCGGACAGGGTCAGGGCAGTTCTTC
CDR3aa: CASSLSGRTGSGQFF
abundance: -
d_gene: TRBD1
v_gene: TRBV28
j_gene: TRBJ2-1

CDR3nt: TGTGCCAGCAGCCCCCTCGGGGGGCTAGCGGGCACAGATACGCAGTATTTT
CDR3aa: CASSPLGGLAGTDTQYF
abundance: -
d_gene: -
v_gene: TRBV9
j_gene: TRBJ2-3

CDR3nt: TGTGCCATCAGACCCGAGGCGGCCTACGAGCAGTACTTC
CDR3aa: CAIRPEAAYEQYF
abundance: -
d_gene: -
v_gene: TRBV10-3
j_gene: TRBJ2-7

CDR3nt: TGTGCCAGCAGCCGCGGGGCAGGCAACAATCAGCCCCAGCATTTT
CDR3aa: CASSRGAGNNQPQHF
abundance: -
d_gene: -
v_gene: TRBV7-2
j_gene: TRBJ1-5

CDR3nt: TGTGCCAGAAGCCACCTAGCAGGCGGGAGTCCCACCGGGGAGCTGTTTTTT
CDR3aa: CARSHLAGGSPTGELFF
abundance: -
d_gene: TRBD2
v_gene: TRBV5-3
j_gene: TRBJ2-2

CDR3nt: TGTGCCAGCAGCCGACTAGGACAGGGGGTCTTCTACAATGAGCAGTTCTTC
CDR3aa: CASSRLGQGVFYNEQFF
abundance: -
d_gene: TRBD1
v_gene: TRBV2
j_gene: TRBJ2-1

CDR3nt: TGTGCCAGCAGCCACCGGGACAGGGGGGGAGGCTACACCTTC
CDR3aa: CASSHRDRGGGYTF
abundance: -
d_gene: TRBD1
v_gene: TRBV7-8
j_gene: TRBJ1-2

CDR3nt: TGTGCCTGGGAGGCCGGCTCTTATGGCTACACCTTC
CDR3aa: CAWEAGSYGYTF
abundance: -
d_gene: -
v_gene: TRBV30
j_gene: TRBJ1-2

CDR3nt: TGTGCCAGCAGTTATCGGGACAGGCAAGATGAGCAGTTCTTC
CDR3aa: CASSYRDRQDEQFF
abundance: -
d_gene: TRBD1
v_gene: TRBV6-5
j_gene: TRBJ2-1

CDR3nt: TGTGCCAGCCTTAGGGTCGGACAGGCAAATCAGCCCCAGCATTTT
CDR3aa: CASLRVGQANQPQHF
abundance: -
d_gene: TRBD1
v_gene: TRBV6-6
j_gene: TRBJ1-5

CDR3nt: TGCAGCGTCGAAAGAGGGATAGGGGAAAAACTGTTTTTT
CDR3aa: CSVERGIGEKLFF
abundance: -
d_gene: -
v_gene: TRBV29-1
j_gene: TRBJ1-4

CDR3nt: TGCGCCAGCAGCAGGGGTTCTCGGGAGACCCAGTACTTC
CDR3aa: CASSRGSRETQYF
abundance: -
d_gene: -
v_gene: TRBV5-1
j_gene: TRBJ2-5

CDR3nt: TGTGCCTGGTCGGACTCCACTTACTACAATGAGCAGTTCTTC
CDR3aa: CAWSDSTYYNEQFF
abundance: -
d_gene: -
v_gene: TRBV30
j_gene: TRBJ2-1

CDR3nt: TGTGCAACGGGGGGAGCTGGAAACACCATATATTTT
CDR3aa: CATGGAGNTIYF
abundance: -
d_gene: -
v_gene: TRBV6-6
j_gene: TRBJ1-3

CDR3nt: TGTGCCAGCAGCCCTAGAGGGAACACTGAAGCTTTCTTT
CDR3aa: CASSPRGNTEAFF
abundance: once
d_gene: -
v_gene: TRBV5-4
j_gene: TRBJ1-1